Each of the 15 T cell receptor beta chains below was sequenced from the same sample in a study of blood T cell repertoires in COVID-19. The data were produced by immunoSEQ multiplex PCR, yet TCRdb's version contains in-frame clones alone and is incomplete. Among over 70,000 clones listed, approximately 91% were seen once. Source material: peripheral blood. All receptors derive from a man aged 50 to 60 with COVID-19, enrolled during active disease.

This sequence joins TRBV7-3 and TRBJ2-2; D may be TRBD1 (8 bases). Trimming shortened V by 5 bases and J by 5 bases, and 15 bases separated the two germline ends. The CDR3 consists of 15 residues. Germline V gives CDR1 SGHTA, CDR2 FQGTGA. The CDR3 here is CASSTTGEGTGELFF. The CDR3 DNA reads as TGTGCCAGCAGCACGACAGGGGAGGGGACCGGGGAGCTGTTTTTT. The full variable domain, completed using reference TRBV7-3 and TRBJ2-2, is GAGVSQTPSNKVTEKGKYVELRCDPISGHTALYWYRQSLGQGPEFLIYFQGTGAADDSGLPNDRFFAVRPEGSVSTLKIQRTERGDSAVYLCASSTTGEGTGELFFGEGSRLTVL.

The J gene is TRBJ2-1, the V gene TRBV2, with 7 bases identical to TRBD2. Trimming took 1 base from V and 6 from J; bases not matched to a gene: 3. The V gene's germline CDR1 is SNHLY and CDR2 FYNNEI. This CDR3 has 14 residues. CDR3 bases: TGTGCCAGCAGTGAAGGTTTAGCGGGCAATGAGCAGTTCTTC. Protein product: CASSEGLAGNEQFF.

V usage is TRBV6-5 and J usage is TRBJ2-5, with 7 bases identical to TRBD2. The CDR3 contains 15 residues. Germline loops: CDR1 MNHEY, CDR2 SVGAGI. J lost 5 bases, V lost 0 bases, and 6 bases had no gene match. CDR3 amino acids: CASSYSRTSQETQYF. Written as DNA, the CDR3 is TGTGCCAGCAGTTACTCTCGGACTAGTCAGGAGACCCAGTACTTC.

The J gene is TRBJ2-3, the V gene TRBV4-2; no clear D. The V end lost 1 base, the J end lost 1 base, and 12 bases lay between the germline ends. Per the germline V gene, CDR1 is LGHNA and CDR2 is YNFKEQ. The CDR3 length is 16 residues. As DNA, the CDR3 is TGTGCCAGCAGCCAAGGGTTAACTGTGGGCACAGATACGCAGTATTTT. Its protein product is CASSQGLTVGTDTQYF.

This clone has just one count. The chain links TRBV3-1 (or the pseudogene TRBV3-2) to TRBJ2-3; 7 bases agree with TRBD2. The germline V gene encodes CDR1 LGHDT and CDR2 YNNKEL (reference sequence). The CDR3 is 16 residues long. The trim removed 1 base at V and 0 bases at J, leaving 4 bases unmatched. The CDR3 sequence: CASSQGSGASTDTQYF. The CDR3, as DNA: TGTGCCAGCAGCCAAGGGAGCGGGGCTAGCACAGATACGCAGTATTTT.

This chain links TRBV3-1 (or the pseudogene TRBV3-2) with TRBJ1-1; tentative D call: TRBD1 (6 bases). Germline CDR1 and CDR2: LGHDT and YNNKEL (reference sequence). The CDR3 totals 15 residues. V dropped 4 bases and J dropped 0 bases, with 12 bases sitting between them. CDR3 loop: CASSPSDSLNTEAFF. DNA of the CDR3: TGTGCCAGCAGCCCCTCGGACAGTTTGAACACTGAAGCTTTCTTT.

The rearrangement uses TRBV19 and TRBJ1-4; tentative D call: TRBD1 (5 bases). Germline CDR1 LNHDA, CDR2 SQIVND (reference sequence). Trimming stripped 4 bases from V and 8 bases from J, with 14 bases between. CDR3 length: 14 amino acids. CDR3 amino acids: CASSTPGQREKLFF. The DNA for the CDR3 is TGTGCCAGTAGTACCCCTGGACAAAGAGAAAAACTGTTTTTT.

CDR3 coding DNA: TGTGCCAGCAGCCAAGATCTTGTAGCGGGACTAGAGCAGTACTTC. This translates into CASSQDLVAGLEQYF. This chain joins TRBV3-1 (or the pseudogene TRBV3-2) and TRBJ2-7; the match to TRBD2 covers 8 bases. Germline loops: CDR1 LGHDT, CDR2 YNNKEL (reference sequence). CDR3 size: 15 residues. Trimming took 0 bases from V and 7 from J; bases not matched to a gene: 8.

The rearrangement joins TRBV6-5 to TRBJ2-3, with 8 bases aligning to TRBD1. The J segment lost 1 base and the V segment lost 11 bases, leaving 11 bases of the junction unmatched. Germline V gene lookup returns CDR1 MNHEY and CDR2 SVGAGI. CDR3 length: 15 amino acids. The CDR3 sequence is CAGGQGAGGTDTQYF. CDR3 in DNA: TGTGCCGGCGGTCAGGGGGCTGGAGGCACAGATACGCAGTATTTT.

The chain uses TRBV7-2 and TRBJ2-3, with 7 bases fitting TRBD2. The CDR3 is made up of 13 amino acids. V shed 4 bases, J shed 5 bases, and the junction held 3 bases outside the gene matches. CDR1 is SGHTA, CDR2 FQGNSA, per germline. The CDR3 DNA sequence: TGTGCCAGCAGCTCTGTAGCGGGAGATACGCAGTATTTT. Translating it yields CASSSVAGDTQYF.

This chain links TRBV21-1 with TRBJ2-6; TRBD1 is the table's D call, not checked against the DNA. TRBV21-1 represents a pseudogene. This CDR3 comprises 20 residues. CDR3: CASSKASRRGRSSGANVLTF. CDR3 nucleotides: TGTGCCAGCAGCAAAGCGAGTCGAAGGGGAAGGAGCTCTGGGGCCAACGTCCTGACTTTC.

CDR3 protein: CASSPPGQGPLTGELFF. CDR3 DNA sequence: TGTGCCAGCAGTCCTCCGGGACAGGGACCTCTAACCGGGGAGCTGTTTTTT. The chain couples TRBV28 to TRBJ2-2; TRBD1 aligns across 9 bases. Germline V gene sequence: CDR1 MDHEN, CDR2 SYDVKM. This CDR3 is 17 amino acids long. V lost 5 bases to trimming and J lost 5 bases; unmatched junction nucleotides: 12. The variable domain in full, with the rest retrieved from reference TRBV28 and TRBJ2-2, is DVKVTQSSRYLVKRTGEKVFLECVQDMDHENMFWYRQDPGLGLRLIYFSYDVKMKEKGDIPEGYSVSREKKERFSLILESASTNQTSMYLCASSPPGQGPLTGELFFGEGSRLTVL.

This chain uses TRBV11-2 with TRBJ2-2; TRBD2 aligns across 7 bases. The CDR3 runs 15 residues. Germline values: CDR1 SGHAT, CDR2 FQNNGV. V gave up 4 bases and J gave up 6 bases; unmatched junction bases: 8. CDR3 protein: CASSSAGVSPGELFF. In DNA form, the CDR3 reads TGTGCCAGCAGCTCTGCGGGAGTTTCCCCCGGGGAGCTGTTTTTT.

The chain joins TRBV3-1 (or the pseudogene TRBV3-2) to TRBJ1-5, with a weak D call TRBD1 (5 bases). The CDR3 runs to 16 residues. With 1 base removed from V and 2 bases from J, the gap between germline ends came to 12 bases. The germline gives CDR1 LGHDT, CDR2 YNNKEL (reference sequence). The CDR3 is CASSQGGGGGNQPQHF. CDR3 coding DNA: TGTGCCAGCAGCCAAGGGGGCGGGGGTGGCAATCAGCCCCAGCATTTT.

The chain is built from TRBV6-2 or TRBV6-3 and TRBJ2-7, with D perhaps TRBD2 (6 bases). Germline-derived CDR1 and CDR2 are MNHEY and SVGEGT. The CDR3 sequence is 13 residues long. The V end was cut by 6 bases, the J end by 2 bases, with 11 bases between. CDR3 bases: TGTGCCAGCAGCGGTAGCGGCCCCTACGAGCAGTACTTC. Translated, it gives CASSGSGPYEQYF.